This TCR beta chain was captured in a study of blood T cell repertoires in COVID-19. Study-wide background: The study drew acute and convalescent COVID-19 samples from the United States, Italy and Spain.

The trim removed 0 bases at V and 0 bases at J, leaving 5 bases unmatched. From germline, CDR1 is SEHNR and CDR2 FQNEAQ (reference sequence). The length of the CDR3 is 18 residues. Participants came from roughly 25 US areas, aged roughly 18 to 95 years. Clinical history reported by participants formed the basis on which cohorts were assigned. Original processing notes: Reference gene primer amplification in the assay estimated nucleated cell counts. This table comes from immunoSEQ multiplex PCR, and its TCRdb copy is limited to in-frame clones, with some not included. V, J and clone size are taken as reported in that table, and D and trimming were inferred from the DNA itself. The sample carries over 350,000 clones, approximately 90% recorded once.

The V call is TRBV7-9, the J call TRBJ1-2, with 12 bases lining up with TRBD1. Sequencing was done on a sample of PBMCs or T cells enriched from blood (not recorded which). The sequence derives from a woman between 18 and 29 years old who had recovered from COVID-19. The CDR3 DNA reads TGTGCCAGCAGCTTAGCAGGGACAGGGGGCCCAGCTAACTATGGCTACACCTTC. Its protein product is CASSLAGTGGPANYGYTF.